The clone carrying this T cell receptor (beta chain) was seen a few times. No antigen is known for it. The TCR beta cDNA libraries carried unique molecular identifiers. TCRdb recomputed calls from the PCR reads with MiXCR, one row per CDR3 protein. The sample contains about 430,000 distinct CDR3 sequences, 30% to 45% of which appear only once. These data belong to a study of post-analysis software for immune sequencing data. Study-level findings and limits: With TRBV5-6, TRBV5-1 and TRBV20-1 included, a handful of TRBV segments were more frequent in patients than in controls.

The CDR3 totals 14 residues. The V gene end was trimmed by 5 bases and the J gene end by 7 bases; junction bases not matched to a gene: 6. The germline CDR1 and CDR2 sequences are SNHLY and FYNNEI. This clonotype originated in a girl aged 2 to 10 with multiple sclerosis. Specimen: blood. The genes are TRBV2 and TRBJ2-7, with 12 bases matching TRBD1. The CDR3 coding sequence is TGTGCCAGCAGTTCCGGGACAGGGGGCTGGGAGCAGTACTTC. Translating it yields CASSSGTGGWEQYF. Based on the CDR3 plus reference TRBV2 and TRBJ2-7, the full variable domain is EPEVTQTPSHQVTQMGQEVILRCVPISNHLYFYWYRQILGQKVEFLVSFYNNEISEKSEIFDDQFSVERPDGSNFTLKIRSTKLEDSAMYFCASSSGTGGWEQYFGPGTRLTVT.